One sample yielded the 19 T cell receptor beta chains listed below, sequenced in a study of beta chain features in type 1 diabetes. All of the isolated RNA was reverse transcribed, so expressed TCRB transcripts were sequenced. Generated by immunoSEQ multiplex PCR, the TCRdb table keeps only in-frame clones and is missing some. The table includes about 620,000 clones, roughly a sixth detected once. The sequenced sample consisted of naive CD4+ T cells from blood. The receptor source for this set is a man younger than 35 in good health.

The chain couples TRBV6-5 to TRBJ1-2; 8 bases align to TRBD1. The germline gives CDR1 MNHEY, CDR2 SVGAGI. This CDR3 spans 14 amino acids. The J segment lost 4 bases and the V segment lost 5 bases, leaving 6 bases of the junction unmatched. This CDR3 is CASSGTGTGYGYTF. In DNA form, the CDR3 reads TGTGCCAGCAGTGGCACAGGGACAGGCTATGGCTACACCTTC.

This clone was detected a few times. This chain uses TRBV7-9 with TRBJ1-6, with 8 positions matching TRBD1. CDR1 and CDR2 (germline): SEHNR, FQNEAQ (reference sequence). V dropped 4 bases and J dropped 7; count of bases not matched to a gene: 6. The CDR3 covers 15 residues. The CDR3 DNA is TGTGCCAGCAGCTCCCGACAGGGGCCAAATTCACCCCTCCACTTT. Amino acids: CASSSRQGPNSPLHF.

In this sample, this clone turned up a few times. CDR3 in DNA: TGTGCCAGCAGGAGGGGGCAGGGGAACACTGAAGCTTTCTTT. This translates into CASRRGQGNTEAFF. The rearrangement links TRBV6-5 to TRBJ1-1, with TRBD1 matching 7 bases. This CDR3 contains 14 residues. V was pared by 6 bases and J by 1 base, with 5 bases of the junction left unmatched. Germline lookup yields CDR1 MNHEY and CDR2 SVGAGI.

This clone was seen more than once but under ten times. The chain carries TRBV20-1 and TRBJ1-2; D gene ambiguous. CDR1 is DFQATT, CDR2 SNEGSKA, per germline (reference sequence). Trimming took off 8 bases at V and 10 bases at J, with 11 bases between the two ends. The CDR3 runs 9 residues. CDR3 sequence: CSRGDAYTF. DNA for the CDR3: TGCAGTCGCGGGGATGCCTACACCTTC.

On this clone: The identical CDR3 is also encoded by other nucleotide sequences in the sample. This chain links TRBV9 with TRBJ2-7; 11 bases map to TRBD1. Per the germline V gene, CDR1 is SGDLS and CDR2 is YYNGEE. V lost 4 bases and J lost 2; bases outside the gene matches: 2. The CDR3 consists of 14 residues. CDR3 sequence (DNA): TGTGCCAGCAGCCTGGGACAGGGGGCCTACGAGCAGTACTTC. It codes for CASSLGQGAYEQYF. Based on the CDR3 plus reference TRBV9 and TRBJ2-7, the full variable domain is DSGVTQTPKHLITATGQRVTLRCSPRSGDLSVYWYQQSLDQGLQFLIQYYNGEERAKGNILERFSAQQFPDLHSELNLSSLELGDSALYFCASSLGQGAYEQYFGPGTRLTVT.

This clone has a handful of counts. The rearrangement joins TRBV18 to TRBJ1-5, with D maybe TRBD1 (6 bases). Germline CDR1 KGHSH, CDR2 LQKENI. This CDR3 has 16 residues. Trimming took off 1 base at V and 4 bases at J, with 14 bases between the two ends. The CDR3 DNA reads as TGTGCCAGCTCACCACGTGCTACAGGGTTGAATCAGCCCCAGCATTTT. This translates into CASSPRATGLNQPQHF.

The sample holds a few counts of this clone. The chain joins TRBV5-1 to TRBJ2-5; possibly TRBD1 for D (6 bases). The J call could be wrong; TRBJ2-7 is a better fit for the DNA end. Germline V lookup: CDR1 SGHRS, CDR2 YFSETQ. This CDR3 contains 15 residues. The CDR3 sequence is CASSLEATGFYEQYF. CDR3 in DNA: TGCGCCAGCAGCTTGGAGGCGACAGGCTTTTACGAGCAGTACTTC.

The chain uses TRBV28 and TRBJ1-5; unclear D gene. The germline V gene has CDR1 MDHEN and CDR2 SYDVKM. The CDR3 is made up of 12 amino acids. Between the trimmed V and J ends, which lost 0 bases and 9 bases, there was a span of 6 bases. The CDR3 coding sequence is TGTGCCAGCAGTTTATGGGCAGCGCCCCAGCATTTT. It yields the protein CASSLWAAPQHF.

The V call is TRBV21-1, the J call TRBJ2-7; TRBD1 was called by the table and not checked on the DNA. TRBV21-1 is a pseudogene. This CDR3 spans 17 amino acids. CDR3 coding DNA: TGTGCCAGCAGCAAAGAAGTAGGGGCAGTGGCTGCCTACGAGCAGTACTTC. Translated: CASSKEVGAVAAYEQYF.

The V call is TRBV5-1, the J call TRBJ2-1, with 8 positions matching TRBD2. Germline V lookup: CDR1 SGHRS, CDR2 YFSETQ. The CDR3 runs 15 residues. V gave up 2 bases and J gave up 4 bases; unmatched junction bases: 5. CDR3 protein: CASSLGLAGYNEQFF. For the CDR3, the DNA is TGCGCCAGCAGCTTAGGACTAGCCGGGTACAATGAGCAGTTCTTC.

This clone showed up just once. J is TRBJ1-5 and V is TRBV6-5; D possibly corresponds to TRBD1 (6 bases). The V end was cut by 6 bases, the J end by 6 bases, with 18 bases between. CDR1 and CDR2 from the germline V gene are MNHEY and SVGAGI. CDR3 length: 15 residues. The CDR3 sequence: CASSPEGGLSQPQHF. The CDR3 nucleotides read TGTGCCAGCAGCCCCGAGGGGGGTCTGAGTCAGCCCCAGCATTTT.

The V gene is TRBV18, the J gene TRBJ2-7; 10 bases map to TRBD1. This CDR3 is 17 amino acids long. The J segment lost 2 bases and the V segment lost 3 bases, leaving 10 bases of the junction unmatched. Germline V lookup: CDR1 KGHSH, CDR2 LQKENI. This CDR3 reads CASSPRSPGQGTYEQYF. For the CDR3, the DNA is TGTGCCAGCTCACCCCGGTCACCGGGACAGGGGACCTACGAGCAGTACTTC.

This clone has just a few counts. The CDR3 DNA sequence: TGTGCCACCAGCAGAGCGCTCTCTGGGGCCAACGTCCTGACTTTC. Its protein is CATSRALSGANVLTF. The chain is built from TRBV15 and TRBJ2-6; D is undetermined. There are 15 residues in the CDR3. CDR1 LNHNV and CDR2 YYDKDF come from the germline V gene (reference sequence). Deletions cut 1 base from V and 0 bases from J, with 4 bases between.

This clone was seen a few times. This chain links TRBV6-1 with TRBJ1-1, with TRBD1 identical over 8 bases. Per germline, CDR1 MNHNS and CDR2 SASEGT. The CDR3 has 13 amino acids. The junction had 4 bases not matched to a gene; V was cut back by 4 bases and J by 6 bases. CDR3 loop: CASSVDRGAEAFF. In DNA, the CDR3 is TGTGCCAGCAGTGTCGACAGGGGAGCTGAAGCTTTCTTT.

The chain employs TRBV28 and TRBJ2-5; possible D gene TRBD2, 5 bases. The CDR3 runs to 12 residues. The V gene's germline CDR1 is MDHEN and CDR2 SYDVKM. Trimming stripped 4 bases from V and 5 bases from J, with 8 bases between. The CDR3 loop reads CASSSPGETQYF. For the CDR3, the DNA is TGTGCCAGCAGTTCCCCGGGGGAGACCCAGTACTTC.

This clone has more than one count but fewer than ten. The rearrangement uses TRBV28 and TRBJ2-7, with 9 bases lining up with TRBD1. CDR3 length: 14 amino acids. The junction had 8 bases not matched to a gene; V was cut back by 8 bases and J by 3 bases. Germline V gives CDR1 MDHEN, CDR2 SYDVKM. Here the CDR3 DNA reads TGTGCCAGCGCCTCCGGGACAGGGTTCTACGAGCAGTACTTC. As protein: CASASGTGFYEQYF.

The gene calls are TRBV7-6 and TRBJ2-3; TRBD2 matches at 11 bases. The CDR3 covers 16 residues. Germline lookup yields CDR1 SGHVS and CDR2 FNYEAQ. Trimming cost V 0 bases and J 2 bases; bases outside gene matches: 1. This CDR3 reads CASSLASGGATDTQYF. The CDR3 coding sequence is TGTGCCAGCAGCTTAGCTAGCGGGGGGGCCACAGATACGCAGTATTTT.

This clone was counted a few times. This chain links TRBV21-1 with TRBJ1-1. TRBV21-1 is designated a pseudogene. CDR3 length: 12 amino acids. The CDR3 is CASTEDATEAFF. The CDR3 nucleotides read TGTGCCAGCACAGAGGATGCCACTGAAGCTTTCTTT.

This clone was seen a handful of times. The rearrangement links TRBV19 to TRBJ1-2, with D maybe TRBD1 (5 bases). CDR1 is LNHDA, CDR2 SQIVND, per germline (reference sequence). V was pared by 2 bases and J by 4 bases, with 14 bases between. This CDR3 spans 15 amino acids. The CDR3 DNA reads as TGTGCCAGTAGTATACTGCAGGGATCCGTCTATGGCTACACCTTC. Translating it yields CASSILQGSVYGYTF. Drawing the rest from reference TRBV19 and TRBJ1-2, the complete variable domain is DGGITQSPKYLFRKEGQNVTLSCEQNLNHDAMYWYRQDPGQGLRLIYYSQIVNDFQKGDIAEGYSVSREKKESFPLTVTSAQKNPTAFYLCASSILQGSVYGYTFGSGTRLTVV.